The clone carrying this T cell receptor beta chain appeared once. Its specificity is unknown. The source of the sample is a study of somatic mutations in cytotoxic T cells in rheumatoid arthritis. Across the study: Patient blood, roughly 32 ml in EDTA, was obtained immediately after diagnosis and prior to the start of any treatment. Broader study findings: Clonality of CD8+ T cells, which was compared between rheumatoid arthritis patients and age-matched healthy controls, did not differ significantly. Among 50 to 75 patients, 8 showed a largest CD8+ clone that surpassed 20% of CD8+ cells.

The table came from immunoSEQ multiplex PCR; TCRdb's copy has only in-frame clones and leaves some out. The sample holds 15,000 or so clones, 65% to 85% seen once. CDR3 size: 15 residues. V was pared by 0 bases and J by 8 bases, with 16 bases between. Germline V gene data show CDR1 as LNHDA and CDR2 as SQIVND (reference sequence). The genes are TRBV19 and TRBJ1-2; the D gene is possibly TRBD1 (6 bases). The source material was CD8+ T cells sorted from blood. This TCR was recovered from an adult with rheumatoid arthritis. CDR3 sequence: CASSIDRTALRGYTF. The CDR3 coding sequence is TGTGCCAGTAGTATAGATAGGACAGCTCTTCGCGGCTACACCTTC.